The T cell receptor (beta chain) under discussion was sequenced for a study of control samples from healthy donors and cancer patients. Only in-frame clones appear in the TCRdb table, and some are missing; sequencing was by immunoSEQ multiplex PCR. The sample has roughly 200,000 clones; approximately 92% are singletons. The CDR3 is 18 residues long. Specimen: blood. This chain connects TRBV21-1 to TRBJ2-4; the table gives TRBD1 as D, unverified against the DNA. TRBV21-1 corresponds to a pseudogene. The TCR originated in a man younger than 35 in good health. The CDR3 DNA sequence: TGTGCCAGCAGCGAAAACGGGGCCAGGGGAAATCCCAAAAACATTCAGTACTTC. Its protein is CASSENGARGNPKNIQYF.